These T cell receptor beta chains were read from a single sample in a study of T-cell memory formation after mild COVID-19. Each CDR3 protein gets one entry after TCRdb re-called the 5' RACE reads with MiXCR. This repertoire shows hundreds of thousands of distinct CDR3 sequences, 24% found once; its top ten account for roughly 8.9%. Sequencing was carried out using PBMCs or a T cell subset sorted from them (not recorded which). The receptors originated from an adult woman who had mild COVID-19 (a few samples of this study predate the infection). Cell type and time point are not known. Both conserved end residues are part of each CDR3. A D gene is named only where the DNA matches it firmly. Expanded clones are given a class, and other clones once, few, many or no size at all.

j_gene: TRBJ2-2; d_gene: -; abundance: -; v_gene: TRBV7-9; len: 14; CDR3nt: TGTGCCAGCGACCGCAGGGGCAGGACCGGGGAGCTGTTTTTT; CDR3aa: CASDRRGRTGELFF
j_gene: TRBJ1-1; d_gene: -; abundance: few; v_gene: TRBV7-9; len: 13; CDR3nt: TGTGCCAGCAGCCAAAACGGTGGGGCTGAAGCTTTCTTT; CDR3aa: CASSQNGGAEAFF
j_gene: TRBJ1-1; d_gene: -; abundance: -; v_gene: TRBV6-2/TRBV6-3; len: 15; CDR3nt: TGTGCCAGCAGTTCTTACAAGGGGCGTATCACTGAAGCTTTCTTT; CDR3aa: CASSSYKGRITEAFF
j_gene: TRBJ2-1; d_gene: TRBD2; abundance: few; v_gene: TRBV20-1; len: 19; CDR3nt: TGCAGTGCTAGAGGTTACTCCCGGACTAGCGGGAGGGCCCCCAATGAGCAGTTCTTC; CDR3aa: CSARGYSRTSGRAPNEQFF
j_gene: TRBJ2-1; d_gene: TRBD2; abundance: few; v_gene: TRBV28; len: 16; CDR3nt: TGTGCCAGCCTTTCTCCCCGGGAGGGCCTACACAATGAGCAGTTCTTC; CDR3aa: CASLSPREGLHNEQFF
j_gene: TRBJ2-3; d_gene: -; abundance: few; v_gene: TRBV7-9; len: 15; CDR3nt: TGTGCCAGCAGCTTAGCCGGCGGTCCCACACATACGCAGTATTTT; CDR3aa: CASSLAGGPTHTQYF
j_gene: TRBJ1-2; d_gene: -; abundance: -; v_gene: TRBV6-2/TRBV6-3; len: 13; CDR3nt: TGTGCCAGCAGTTACTCGTTTCCGAGTGGCTACACCTTC; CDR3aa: CASSYSFPSGYTF
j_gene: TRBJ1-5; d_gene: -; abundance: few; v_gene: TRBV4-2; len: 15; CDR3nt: TGTGCCAGCAGCCAAGATCTGCTTCGGAATCAGCCCCAGCATTTT; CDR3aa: CASSQDLLRNQPQHF
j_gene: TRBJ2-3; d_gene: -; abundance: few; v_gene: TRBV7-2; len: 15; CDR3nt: TGTGCCAGCAGCTTACTGCCGCCCCGCACAGATACGCAGTATTTT; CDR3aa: CASSLLPPRTDTQYF
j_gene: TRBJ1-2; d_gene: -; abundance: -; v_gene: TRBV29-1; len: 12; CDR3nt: TGCAGCGCAGGAGACAGTAACTATGGCTACACCTTC; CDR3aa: CSAGDSNYGYTF
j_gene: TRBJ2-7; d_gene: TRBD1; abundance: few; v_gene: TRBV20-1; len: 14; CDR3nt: TGCAGTGCTAGAGAGACAGGGTATCTCTACGAGCAGTACTTC; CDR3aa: CSARETGYLYEQYF
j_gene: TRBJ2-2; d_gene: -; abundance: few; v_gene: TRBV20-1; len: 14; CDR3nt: TGCAGTGCCGGACCGGGACAAAGAGGCGGGGAGCTGTTTTTT; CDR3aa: CSAGPGQRGGELFF
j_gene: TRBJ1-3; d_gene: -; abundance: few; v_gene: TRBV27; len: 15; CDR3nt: TGTGCCAGCAGTCGGGCGGGGCAGGCCGGAAACACCATATATTTT; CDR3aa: CASSRAGQAGNTIYF
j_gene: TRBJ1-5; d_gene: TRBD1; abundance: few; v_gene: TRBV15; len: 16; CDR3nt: TGTGCCACCAGCAGAGAGGTGGAGGACAGGGATCTCCCCCAGCATTTT; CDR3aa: CATSREVEDRDLPQHF
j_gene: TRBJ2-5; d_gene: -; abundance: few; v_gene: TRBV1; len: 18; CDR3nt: TGCACCAGCAGCCAAGCACTAGCGGGGGGCCCGTACCAAGAGACCCAGTACTTC; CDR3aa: CTSSQALAGGPYQETQYF
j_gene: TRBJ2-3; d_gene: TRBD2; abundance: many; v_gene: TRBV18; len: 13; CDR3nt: TGTGCCAGCTCACCCGGGGGGGCAGATACGCAGTATTTT; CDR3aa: CASSPGGADTQYF
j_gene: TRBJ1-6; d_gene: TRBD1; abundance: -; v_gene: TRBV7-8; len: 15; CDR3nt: TGTGCCAGCAGCTTAGGGACAGGGTTCGCTTCACCCCTCCACTTT; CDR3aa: CASSLGTGFASPLHF
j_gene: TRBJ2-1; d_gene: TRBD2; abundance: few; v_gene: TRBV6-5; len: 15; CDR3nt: TGTGCCAGCAGTCCGACTAGCGGGAGGGCCAATGAGCAGTTCTTC; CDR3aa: CASSPTSGRANEQFF
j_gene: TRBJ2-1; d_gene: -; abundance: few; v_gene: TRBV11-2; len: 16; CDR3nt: TGTGCCAGCAGCTTAGAAGGTAGCGCCTATTACAATGAGCAGTTCTTC; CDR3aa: CASSLEGSAYYNEQFF
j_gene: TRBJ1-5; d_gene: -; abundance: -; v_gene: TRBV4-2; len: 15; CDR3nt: TGTGCCAGCAGCCAAGATCCCGGGGGCAATCAGCCCCAGCATTTT; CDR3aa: CASSQDPGGNQPQHF
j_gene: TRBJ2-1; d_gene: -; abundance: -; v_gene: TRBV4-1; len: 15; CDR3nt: TGCGCCAGCAGCCAGGTTAGCGGCAGTTACAATGAGCAGTTCTTC; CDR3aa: CASSQVSGSYNEQFF
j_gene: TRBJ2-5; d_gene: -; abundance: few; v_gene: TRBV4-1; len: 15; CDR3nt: TGCGCCAGCAGCCGAGACGGGGGTAGTCAAGAGACCCAGTACTTC; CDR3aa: CASSRDGGSQETQYF
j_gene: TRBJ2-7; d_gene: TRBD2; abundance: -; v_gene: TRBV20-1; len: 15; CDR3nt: TGCAGTGCTCCTGAACCTGGACTAGCGGGACCCGAGCAGTACTTC; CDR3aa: CSAPEPGLAGPEQYF
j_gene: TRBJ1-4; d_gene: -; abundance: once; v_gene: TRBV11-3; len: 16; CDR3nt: TGTGCCAGCAGCTTAGCAATCCGGGACCGTAATGAAAAACTGTTTTTT; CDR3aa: CASSLAIRDRNEKLFF
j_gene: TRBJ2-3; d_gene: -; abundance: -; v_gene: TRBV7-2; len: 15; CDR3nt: TGTGCCAGCAGCTTAGCTCCTTACCTTGAGGATACGCAGTATTTT; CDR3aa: CASSLAPYLEDTQYF